These T cell receptor beta chains were read from a single sample in a study of response to subunit inactivated influenza vaccine. TCRdb re-called the RT-PCR reads through MiXCR, storing one row per CDR3 protein. The sample lists 500,000 or so distinct CDR3 sequences, 11% occurring once. The input for sequencing was PBMCs from blood, taken about 6 weeks after vaccination. These receptors originate from a man in his fifties or sixties who received an inactivated influenza vaccine. Both conserved end residues are part of each CDR3. Each record gives: J gene, V gene, CDR3 length, CDR3 protein.

TRBJ1-5,TRBV28,15,CASSLAQVSNQPQHF
TRBJ1-5,TRBV12-3/TRBV12-4,13,CARGSFPLQPQHF
TRBJ2-2,TRBV18,15,CASSPLAGDTGELFF
TRBJ2-7,TRBV7-2,14,CASSPQWTSYEQYF
TRBJ1-3,TRBV7-2,15,CASSLVHSAGNTIYF
TRBJ1-2,TRBV12-3/TRBV12-4,15,CASSLAETADYGYTF
TRBJ2-3,TRBV29-1,12,CSVGYGTDTQYF
TRBJ1-2,TRBV6-5,16,CASSYAGTGANYGYTF
TRBJ1-5,TRBV18,13,CASSPGPEPPQHF
TRBJ2-1,TRBV7-9,12,CASSLVGNEQFF
TRBJ2-3,TRBV20-1,15,CSASPGTGRLDTQYF
TRBJ1-1,TRBV7-6,13,CASSEGINTEAFF
TRBJ2-3,TRBV6-1,15,CASRLSGRSTDTQYF
TRBJ1-1,TRBV6-2/TRBV6-3,15,CASRTTGQLNTEAFF
TRBJ2-4,TRBV28,18,CASSPGTGYYFPKNIQYF
TRBJ2-5,TRBV24-1,13,CATSGTEGETQYF
TRBJ2-5,TRBV7-2,17,CASSLTSGSRGGETQYF
TRBJ2-5,TRBV5-1,15,CASSSSGGSQETQYF
TRBJ2-2,TRBV7-2,16,CASSFRPSGANGELFF
TRBJ2-7,TRBV18,14,CASSMTSVNYEQYF
TRBJ2-7,TRBV5-1,14,CASSSGQGKYEQYF
TRBJ1-4,TRBV2,14,CASRGQPGGEKLFF
TRBJ2-5,TRBV5-6,13,CASSLDRSETQYF
TRBJ1-5,TRBV16,15,CASSQSGDRNQPQHF
TRBJ1-4,TRBV4-2,15,CASSQDGIGNEKLFF
TRBJ2-7,TRBV5-1,17,CASSFGLAGDPSYEQYF
TRBJ2-2,TRBV28,12,CASSLLGGELFF
TRBJ2-3,TRBV6-5,14,CASSYGTVTDTQYF
TRBJ2-7,TRBV12-3/TRBV12-4,16,CASSPGPSGGSYEQYF
TRBJ2-3,TRBV12-3/TRBV12-4,16,CASSLDLTRSTDTQYF
TRBJ2-7,TRBV19,15,CASSPGTATVYEQYF
TRBJ2-5,TRBV7-2,16,CASSLSSSGGQETQYF
TRBJ2-7,TRBV24-1,14,CATSDSGTSYEQYF
TRBJ2-5,TRBV5-5,13,CASRRTGEETQYF
TRBJ1-5,TRBV3-1,12,CASSQDPGPQHF
TRBJ1-1,TRBV12-3/TRBV12-4,12,CASSFVRERSFF
TRBJ2-1,TRBV20-1,12,CSAKHPGVEQFF
TRBJ2-5,TRBV3-1,14,CASRQVAGKETQYF
TRBJ2-7,TRBV15,16,CATSLFSGTGLFEQYF
TRBJ2-7,TRBV5-6,15,CASSFSWDHSYEQYF
TRBJ1-5,TRBV11-2,13,CASSREYNQPQHF
TRBJ2-7,TRBV15,14,CATIRDRGPYEQYF